A selection of T cell receptor beta chains follows, all from one sample in a study of tumor T cells in aggressive B-cell lymphoma. Clones were sequenced by immunoSEQ multiplex PCR, and TCRdb holds only the in-frame ones, with some missing. The table includes 600 to 700 clones, 80% to 90% detected once. The specimen sequenced was tumor tissue. The receptors originated from an adult with diffuse large B cell lymphoma. Both conserved end residues are part of each CDR3. D genes are given only for firm matches. Where a row states a size, it is once, few, many or the class of an expanded clone; other rows omit it.

D gene: TRBD2; V gene: TRBV13; clone size: -; J gene: TRBJ2-1; CDR3 DNA: TGTGCCAGCAGACCCATCACTAGCGGGGGATACAATGAGCAGTTCTTC; CDR3 protein: CASRPITSGGYNEQFF
D gene: -; V gene: TRBV5-1; clone size: -; J gene: TRBJ1-3; CDR3 DNA: TGCGCCAGCAGCTTATGGCAGGGAGGTTCCTCTGGAAACACCATATATTTT; CDR3 protein: CASSLWQGGSSGNTIYF
D gene: -; V gene: TRBV9; clone size: -; J gene: TRBJ2-5; CDR3 DNA: TGTGCCAGCAGCGTAGGAGGGCCTCAAGAGACCCAGTACTTC; CDR3 protein: CASSVGGPQETQYF
D gene: -; V gene: TRBV5-6; clone size: -; J gene: TRBJ2-3; CDR3 DNA: TGTGCCAGCAGCTGGGGGGGGGCAGAGGCAGATACGCAGTATTTT; CDR3 protein: CASSWGGAEADTQYF
D gene: -; V gene: TRBV16; clone size: -; J gene: TRBJ1-1; CDR3 DNA: TGTGCCAGCAGCCAAGGACAGCTGAACACTGAAGCTTTCTTT; CDR3 protein: CASSQGQLNTEAFF
D gene: -; V gene: TRBV5-6; clone size: -; J gene: TRBJ2-1; CDR3 DNA: TGTGCCAGCAGCTTAGGCAGGCCTACGGACAATGAGCAGTTCTTC; CDR3 protein: CASSLGRPTDNEQFF
D gene: -; V gene: TRBV30; clone size: -; J gene: TRBJ1-5; CDR3 DNA: TGTGCCTGGAGTGTAACTAACGGACAGCCCCAGCATTTT; CDR3 protein: CAWSVTNGQPQHF
D gene: -; V gene: TRBV23-1; clone size: -; J gene: TRBJ1-1; CDR3 DNA: TGCGCCAGCAGTCACTCCACCCTGGATCGGGGGGACACTGAAGTTTTCTTT; CDR3 protein: CASSHSTLDRGDTEVFF
D gene: -; V gene: TRBV29-1; clone size: -; J gene: TRBJ1-2; CDR3 DNA: TGCAGCGTTGATACCTGGCTGGGCTACACCTTC; CDR3 protein: CSVDTWLGYTF
D gene: -; V gene: TRBV4-1; clone size: -; J gene: TRBJ1-4; CDR3 DNA: TGCGCCAGCAGCCGCGTAGCGGGGGGGGTCGAAGAAAAACTGTTTTTT; CDR3 protein: CASSRVAGGVEEKLFF
D gene: -; V gene: TRBV6-1; clone size: -; J gene: TRBJ1-5; CDR3 DNA: TGTGCCAGCAGTCCAACAGGGTTCAATCAGCCCCAGCATTTT; CDR3 protein: CASSPTGFNQPQHF
D gene: -; V gene: TRBV9; clone size: -; J gene: TRBJ1-1; CDR3 DNA: TGTGCCAGCAGCGAGTGGGGGGGCACTGAAGCTTTCTTT; CDR3 protein: CASSEWGGTEAFF
D gene: TRBD2; V gene: TRBV6-1; clone size: once; J gene: TRBJ2-3; CDR3 DNA: TGTGCCAGCCGACTAGCGGGGCGCACAGATACGCAGTATTTT; CDR3 protein: CASRLAGRTDTQYF
D gene: TRBD1; V gene: TRBV6-1; clone size: -; J gene: TRBJ2-1; CDR3 DNA: TGTGCCAGCAGCGTACAGGGGGGAAATGAGCAGTTCTTC; CDR3 protein: CASSVQGGNEQFF
D gene: TRBD1; V gene: TRBV6-1; clone size: -; J gene: TRBJ1-5; CDR3 DNA: TGTGCCAGCAGTGTAGGTAGGACAGGGGGTTATCAGCCCCAGCATTTT; CDR3 protein: CASSVGRTGGYQPQHF
D gene: TRBD1; V gene: TRBV5-8; clone size: -; J gene: TRBJ1-3; CDR3 DNA: TGTGCTAGCAGCAAAAACAGGGGGCGACCTGGGAACACCATATATTTT; CDR3 protein: CASSKNRGRPGNTIYF
D gene: -; V gene: TRBV19; clone size: -; J gene: TRBJ2-2; CDR3 DNA: TGTGCCAGTAGTACAGGGTTAGCCGGGGAGCTGTTTTTT; CDR3 protein: CASSTGLAGELFF
D gene: TRBD2; V gene: TRBV18; clone size: -; J gene: TRBJ2-3; CDR3 DNA: TGTGCCAGCTCACACCAGCGGGGGGACACAGATACGCAGTATTTT; CDR3 protein: CASSHQRGDTDTQYF
D gene: -; V gene: TRBV9; clone size: -; J gene: TRBJ2-1; CDR3 DNA: TGTGCCAGCAGCGTAGGAGCAGGGTTTGACTACAATGAGCAGTTCTTC; CDR3 protein: CASSVGAGFDYNEQFF
D gene: TRBD1; V gene: TRBV7-3; clone size: -; J gene: TRBJ2-1; CDR3 DNA: TGTGCCAGCAGTGAACAGGGGGCGAGTGATGAGCAGTTCTTC; CDR3 protein: CASSEQGASDEQFF
D gene: TRBD2; V gene: TRBV9; clone size: -; J gene: TRBJ2-3; CDR3 DNA: TGTGCCAGCAGCGTAAAAGCGGGGGGCACAGATACGCAGTATTTT; CDR3 protein: CASSVKAGGTDTQYF
D gene: -; V gene: TRBV2; clone size: -; J gene: TRBJ1-6; CDR3 DNA: TGTGCCAGCAGATACACCGTGGTGAACCTCCACTTT; CDR3 protein: CASRYTVVNLHF
D gene: -; V gene: TRBV4-1; clone size: -; J gene: TRBJ1-2; CDR3 DNA: TGCGCCAGCAGACCGGGCGGAGGCGGCTACACCTTC; CDR3 protein: CASRPGGGGYTF
D gene: -; V gene: TRBV19; clone size: -; J gene: TRBJ2-1; CDR3 DNA: TGTGCCAGTAGTATAAACGCAGGGGCTACCTACAATGAGCAGTTCTTC; CDR3 protein: CASSINAGATYNEQFF